This TCR beta chain was found in a study of blood T cell repertoires in COVID-19. The study recruited people aged about 18 to 95 years across about 25 US areas. Cohort 3 donors counted as recovered after two negative PCRs, clearance, or resolved symptoms. Germline CDR1 and CDR2: KGHSH and LQKENI. The germline V and J ends were trimmed by 3 bases and 2 bases, with 10 bases remaining between them. This CDR3 contains 14 residues. Sequenced by immunoSEQ multiplex PCR; TCRdb stores in-frame clones only, minus some. The sample contains 300,000 to 350,000 clones, approximately 90% of which appear only once. Sequenced sample: PBMCs or T cells enriched from blood (not recorded which). The rearrangement links TRBV18 to TRBJ1-1; tentative D call: TRBD1 (5 bases). This receptor was identified in a woman younger than 35 who had recovered from COVID-19. The chain's CDR3 is CASSPTQDNTEAFF. The CDR3 DNA reads as TGTGCCAGCTCACCTACACAGGATAACACTGAAGCTTTCTTT.